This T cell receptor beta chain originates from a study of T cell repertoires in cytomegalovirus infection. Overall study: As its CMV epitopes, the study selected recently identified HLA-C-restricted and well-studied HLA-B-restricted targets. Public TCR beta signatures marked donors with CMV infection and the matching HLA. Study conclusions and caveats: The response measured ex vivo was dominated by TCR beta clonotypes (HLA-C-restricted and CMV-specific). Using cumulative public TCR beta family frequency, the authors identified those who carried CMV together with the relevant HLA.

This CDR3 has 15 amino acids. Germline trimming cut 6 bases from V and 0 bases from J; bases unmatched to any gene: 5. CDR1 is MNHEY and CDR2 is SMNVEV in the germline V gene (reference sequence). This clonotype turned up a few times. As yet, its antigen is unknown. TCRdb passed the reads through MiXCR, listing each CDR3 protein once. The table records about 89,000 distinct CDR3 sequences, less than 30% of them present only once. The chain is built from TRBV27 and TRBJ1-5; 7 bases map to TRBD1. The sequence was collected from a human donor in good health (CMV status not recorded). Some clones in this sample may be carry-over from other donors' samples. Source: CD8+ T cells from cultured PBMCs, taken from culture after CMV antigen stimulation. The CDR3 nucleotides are TGTGCCAGCAGGGGGGGGACAGTTAGCAATCAGCCCCAGCATTTT. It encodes CASRGGTVSNQPQHF.